Each of the 8 T cell receptor beta chains below was sequenced from the same sample in a study of blood T cell repertoires in COVID-19. The method was immunoSEQ multiplex PCR; TCRdb's version includes in-frame clones alone and lacks a portion of them. The table has fewer than 90,000 clones, roughly 87% seen once. The material sequenced was peripheral blood. The receptor source for this set is a male donor with acute or convalescent COVID-19.

CDR3 coding DNA: TGCGCCAGCAGCCCTACAGATAACTCTGGAAACACCATATATTTT. Amino acid sequence: CASSPTDNSGNTIYF. The V and J genes are TRBV5-1 and TRBJ1-3; D gene uncertain. The germline CDR1 and CDR2 sequences are SGHRS and YFSETQ. The V gene lost 4 bases and the J gene lost 0 bases, with 11 bases spanning the gap. The CDR3 length is 15 residues.

V usage is TRBV19 and J usage is TRBJ1-5; D is perhaps TRBD1 (5 bases). CDR3 length equals 12 residues. Germline V lookup: CDR1 LNHDA, CDR2 SQIVND (reference sequence). Trimming removed 6 bases from V and 3 bases from J, with 6 bases in between. The CDR3 bases are TGTGCCAGTAGGGACAACAATCAGCCCCAGCATTTT. It specifies CASRDNNQPQHF.

V gene TRBV6-2 or TRBV6-3 combines with J gene TRBJ2-5; D is undetermined. This CDR3 comprises 12 residues. Trimming shortened V by 2 bases and J by 5 bases, and 6 bases separated the two germline ends. CDR1 is MNHEY and CDR2 is SVGEGT in the germline V gene. The CDR3 nucleotides are TGTGCCAGCAGTTACATCGGTGAGACCCAGTACTTC. Protein sequence: CASSYIGETQYF.

This chain joins TRBV5-4 and TRBJ2-5; TRBD1 matches at 7 bases. In germline, CDR1 is SGHNT, CDR2 YYREEE (reference sequence). V lost 4 bases and J lost 2; bases outside the gene matches: 2. This CDR3 contains 13 residues. The CDR3 nucleotides read TGTGCCAGCAGCACGGGACAGCAAGAGACCCAGTACTTC. Translating gives CASSTGQQETQYF.

The chain carries TRBV6-5 and TRBJ2-7; D is perhaps TRBD2 (5 bases). CDR3 length equals 14 residues. Trimming took 9 bases from V and 3 from J, leaving 18 bases between them. CDR1 MNHEY and CDR2 SVGAGI come from the germline V gene. As DNA, the CDR3 is TGTGCCAGTGACCGAGGGCCCCGTATCTACGAGCAGTACTTC. Protein sequence: CASDRGPRIYEQYF.

This clone was seen a single time. The CDR3 DNA follows: TGTGCCACCAGCAGAGATCAAGGGGATTATAATTCACCCCTCCACTTT. It codes for CATSRDQGDYNSPLHF. This chain uses TRBV15 with TRBJ1-6; weak D call: TRBD1 (5 bases). This CDR3 contains 16 residues. Germline V lookup: CDR1 LNHNV, CDR2 YYDKDF (reference sequence). The V end was cut by 0 bases, the J end by 4 bases, with 10 bases between.

The chain links TRBV21-1 to TRBJ2-7; the DNA was not compared with TRBD1, the D call given in the table. TRBV21-1 is an annotated pseudogene. CDR3 length equals 16 residues. DNA for the CDR3: TGTGCCAGCAGCAGTCATAAGGGAATCAGGGGAGACGAGCAGTACTTC. Protein: CASSSHKGIRGDEQYF.

The chain carries TRBV19 and TRBJ2-2; D perhaps matches TRBD1 (6 bases). CDR3 length: 18 residues. V lost 6 bases and J 0 bases, leaving 20 bases between the germline ends. Per germline, CDR1 LNHDA and CDR2 SQIVND (reference sequence). The chain's CDR3 is CASSPFPGQSANTGELFF. In DNA, the CDR3 is TGTGCCAGTAGCCCTTTCCCCGGACAGAGCGCGAACACCGGGGAGCTGTTTTTT. Supplemented by reference TRBV19 and TRBJ2-2, the full variable domain reads DGGITQSPKYLFRKEGQNVTLSCEQNLNHDAMYWYRQDPGQGLRLIYYSQIVNDFQKGDIAEGYSVSREKKESFPLTVTSAQKNPTAFYLCASSPFPGQSANTGELFFGEGSRLTVL.